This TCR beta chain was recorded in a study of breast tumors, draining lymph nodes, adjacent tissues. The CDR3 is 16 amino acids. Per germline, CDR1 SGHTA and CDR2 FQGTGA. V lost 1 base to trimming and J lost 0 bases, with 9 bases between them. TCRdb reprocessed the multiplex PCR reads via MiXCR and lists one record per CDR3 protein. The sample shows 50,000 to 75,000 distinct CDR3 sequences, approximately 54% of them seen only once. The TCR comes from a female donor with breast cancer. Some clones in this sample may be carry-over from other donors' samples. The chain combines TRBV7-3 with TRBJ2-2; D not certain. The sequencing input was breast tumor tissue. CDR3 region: CASSLNSGPNTGELFF. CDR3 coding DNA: TGTGCCAGCAGCTTAAACTCAGGTCCGAACACCGGGGAGCTGTTTTTT.